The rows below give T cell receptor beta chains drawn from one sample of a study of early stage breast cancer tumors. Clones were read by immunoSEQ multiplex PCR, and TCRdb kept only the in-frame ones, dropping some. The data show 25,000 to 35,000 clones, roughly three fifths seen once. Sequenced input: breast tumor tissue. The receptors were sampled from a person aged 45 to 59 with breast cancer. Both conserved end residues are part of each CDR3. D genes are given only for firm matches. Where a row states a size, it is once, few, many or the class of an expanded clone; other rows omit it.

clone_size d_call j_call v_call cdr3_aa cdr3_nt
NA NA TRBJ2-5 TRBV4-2 CASSQTPLCGCQETQYF TGTGCCAGCAGCCAGACGCCTCTCTGTGGGTGCCAAGAGACCCAGTACTTC
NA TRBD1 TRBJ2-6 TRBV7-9 CASSPGTGRSGANVLTF TGTGCCAGCAGTCCCGGGACAGGGAGGTCTGGGGCCAACGTCCTGACTTTC
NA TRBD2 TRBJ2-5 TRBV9 CASSPLAGGGETQYF TGTGCCAGCAGCCCACTAGCGGGAGGGGGGGAGACCCAGTACTTC
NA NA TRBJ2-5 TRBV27 CASSFTRGGETQYF TGTGCCAGCAGTTTTACCAGGGGGGGGGAGACCCAGTACTTC
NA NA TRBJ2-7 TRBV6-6 CASSYWGPPYEQYF TGTGCCAGCAGTTACTGGGGACCGCCCTACGAGCAGTACTTC
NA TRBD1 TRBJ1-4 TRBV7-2 CASSLATGLGMSEKLFF TGTGCCAGCAGCTTAGCGACAGGGCTGGGCATGAGTGAAAAACTGTTTTTT
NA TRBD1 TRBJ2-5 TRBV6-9 CATPDREETQYF TGTGCCACTCCGGACAGGGAAGAGACCCAGTACTTC
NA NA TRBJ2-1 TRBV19 CASSIRKWDEQFF TGTGCCAGTAGTATTAGGAAGTGGGATGAGCAGTTCTTC
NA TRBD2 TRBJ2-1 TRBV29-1 CSVETGGFNEQFF TGCAGCGTTGAAACGGGAGGCTTCAATGAGCAGTTCTTC
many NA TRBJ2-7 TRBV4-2 CASSQDDGGGDEQYF TGTGCCAGCAGCCAAGATGACGGGGGCGGGGACGAGCAGTACTTC
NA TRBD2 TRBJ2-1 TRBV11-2 CASSARLAGTPPYNEQFF TGTGCCAGCAGCGCTCGACTAGCGGGCACCCCACCATACAATGAGCAGTTCTTC
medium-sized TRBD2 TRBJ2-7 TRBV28 CASSLSGSGFYEQYF TGTGCCAGCAGTTTAAGCGGGAGCGGGTTCTACGAGCAGTACTTC
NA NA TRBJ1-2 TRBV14 CASSQDAPNYYGYTF TGTGCCAGCAGCCAAGATGCCCCCAATTACTATGGCTACACCTTC
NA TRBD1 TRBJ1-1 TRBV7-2 CASSPSTGGRYTEAFF TGTGCCAGCAGCCCCTCGACAGGGGGGCGCTACACTGAAGCTTTCTTT
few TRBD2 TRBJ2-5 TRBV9 CASSVGAGAETQYF TGTGCCAGCAGCGTAGGGGCGGGAGCAGAGACCCAGTACTTC
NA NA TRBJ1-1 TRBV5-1 CASSPAGSGAFF TGCGCCAGCAGCCCGGCAGGTTCAGGAGCTTTCTTT
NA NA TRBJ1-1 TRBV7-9 CASSLNTEAFF TGTGCCAGCAGCTTAAACACTGAAGCTTTCTTT
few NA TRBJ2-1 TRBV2 CASSELGGSYNEQFF TGTGCCAGCAGTGAATTGGGGGGCTCCTACAATGAGCAGTTCTTC
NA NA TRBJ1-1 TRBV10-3 CAISGNTGLNTEAFF TGTGCCATCAGTGGGAACACAGGGCTGAACACTGAAGCTTTCTTT
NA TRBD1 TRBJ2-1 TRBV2 CASSLRTGVYGEQFF TGTGCCAGCAGCCTACGGACAGGGGTGTACGGTGAGCAGTTCTTC
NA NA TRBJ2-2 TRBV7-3 CASSFGGANTGELFF TGTGCCAGCAGCTTTGGCGGGGCAAACACCGGGGAGCTGTTTTTT
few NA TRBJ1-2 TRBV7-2 CASSPGGGATIYGYTF TGTGCCAGCAGCCCGGGGGGGGGTGCAACCATCTATGGCTACACCTTC
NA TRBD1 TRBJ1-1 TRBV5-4 CASKGAGSGEAFF TGTGCCAGCAAGGGGGCAGGGTCAGGTGAAGCTTTCTTT
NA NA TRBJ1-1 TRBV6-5 CASTNRKGTEAFF TGTGCCAGCACCAACCGCAAGGGCACTGAAGCTTTCTTT
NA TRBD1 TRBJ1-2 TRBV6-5 CASSYGQGGLYGYTF TGTGCCAGCAGTTACGGACAGGGGGGGTTATATGGCTACACCTTC
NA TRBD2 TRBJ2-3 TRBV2 CAGTGLAVTDTQYF TGTGCCGGAACGGGACTAGCGGTCACAGATACGCAGTATTTT
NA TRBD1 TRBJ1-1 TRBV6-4 CASRSEGQGGDTEAFF TGTGCCAGCAGGAGCGAGGGACAGGGGGGGGACACTGAAGCTTTCTTT
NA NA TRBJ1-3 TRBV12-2 CASRLERDRGPGSGNTIYF TGTGCAAGTCGCTTAGAGAGGGACAGGGGCCCGGGCTCTGGAAACACCATATATTTT
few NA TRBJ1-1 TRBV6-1 CASSGLGFAEAFF TGTGCCAGCAGTGGGTTGGGTTTCGCTGAAGCTTTCTTT
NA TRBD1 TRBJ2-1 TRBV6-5 CASSRRLQGADEQFF TGTGCCAGCAGTCGAAGACTACAGGGGGCGGATGAGCAGTTCTTC
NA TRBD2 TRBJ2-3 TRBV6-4 CASSARASGGTDTQYF TGTGCCAGCAGCGCGAGGGCTAGCGGGGGCACAGATACGCAGTATTTT
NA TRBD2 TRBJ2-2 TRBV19 CASSPQRGTNTGELFF TGTGCCAGTAGTCCTCAGCGGGGGACGAACACCGGGGAGCTGTTTTTT
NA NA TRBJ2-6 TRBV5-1 CASSPLFVGGQVAGANVLTF TGCGCCAGCAGCCCATTATTCGTCGGGGGGCAGGTCGCTGGGGCCAACGTCCTGACTTTC
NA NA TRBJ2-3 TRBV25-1 CASSGGWGGGLDTQYF TGTGCCAGCAGCGGGGGCTGGGGCGGGGGACTGGATACGCAGTATTTT